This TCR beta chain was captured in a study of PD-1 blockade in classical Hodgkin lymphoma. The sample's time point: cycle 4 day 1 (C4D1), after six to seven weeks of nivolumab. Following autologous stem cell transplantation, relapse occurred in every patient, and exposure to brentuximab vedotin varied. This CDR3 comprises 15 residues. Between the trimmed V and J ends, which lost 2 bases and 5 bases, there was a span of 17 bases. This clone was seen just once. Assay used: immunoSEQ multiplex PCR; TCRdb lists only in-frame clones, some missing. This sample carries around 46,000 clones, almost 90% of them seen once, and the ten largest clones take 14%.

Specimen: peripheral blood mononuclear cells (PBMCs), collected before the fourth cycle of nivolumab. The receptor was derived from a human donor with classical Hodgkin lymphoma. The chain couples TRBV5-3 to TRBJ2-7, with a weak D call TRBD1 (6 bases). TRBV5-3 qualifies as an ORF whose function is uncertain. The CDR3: CARSFKDRSQDEQYF. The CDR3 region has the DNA TGTGCCAGAAGCTTCAAAGACAGGAGTCAAGACGAGCAGTACTTC.